The subject of this entry is one T cell receptor beta chain. The entry originates in a study of blood T cell repertoires in COVID-19. Study background: COVID-19 samples from acute and convalescent phases originated in the United States, Italy and Spain. PBMCs, B-cell-depleted T cells, or T cells were the source of the cDNA or gDNA that made up the material.

This table comes from immunoSEQ multiplex PCR, and its TCRdb copy is limited to in-frame clones, with some not included. Found here are about 110,000 clones, 85% to 90% of them singletons; the top ten hold approximately 1.1%. The V gene's germline CDR1 is SGHDN and CDR2 FVKESK. V gave up 1 base and J gave up 5 bases; unmatched junction bases: 4. This CDR3 has 16 amino acids. The sequence was obtained from a human donor in a cohort sampled during active COVID-19. This rearrangement joins TRBV14 to TRBJ2-5, with 13 positions matching TRBD2. The sequenced sample was peripheral blood. The CDR3 DNA reads as TGTGCCAGCAGCCAAGGGGGACTAGCGGGGAAGGAGACCCAGTACTTC. Its protein product is CASSQGGLAGKETQYF.